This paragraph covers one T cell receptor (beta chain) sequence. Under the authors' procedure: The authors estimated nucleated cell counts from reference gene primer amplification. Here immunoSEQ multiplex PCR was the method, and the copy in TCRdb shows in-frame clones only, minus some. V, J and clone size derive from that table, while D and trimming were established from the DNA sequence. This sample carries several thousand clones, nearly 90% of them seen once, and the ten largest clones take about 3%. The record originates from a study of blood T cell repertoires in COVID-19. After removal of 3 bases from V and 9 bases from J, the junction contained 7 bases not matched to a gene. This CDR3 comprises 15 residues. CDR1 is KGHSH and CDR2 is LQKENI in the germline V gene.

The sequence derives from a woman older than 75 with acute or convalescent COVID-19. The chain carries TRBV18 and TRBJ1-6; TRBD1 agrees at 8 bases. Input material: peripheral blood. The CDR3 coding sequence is TGTGCCAGCTCACCCTCGACAGGGGAGGGTTCACCCCTCCACTTT. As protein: CASSPSTGEGSPLHF.